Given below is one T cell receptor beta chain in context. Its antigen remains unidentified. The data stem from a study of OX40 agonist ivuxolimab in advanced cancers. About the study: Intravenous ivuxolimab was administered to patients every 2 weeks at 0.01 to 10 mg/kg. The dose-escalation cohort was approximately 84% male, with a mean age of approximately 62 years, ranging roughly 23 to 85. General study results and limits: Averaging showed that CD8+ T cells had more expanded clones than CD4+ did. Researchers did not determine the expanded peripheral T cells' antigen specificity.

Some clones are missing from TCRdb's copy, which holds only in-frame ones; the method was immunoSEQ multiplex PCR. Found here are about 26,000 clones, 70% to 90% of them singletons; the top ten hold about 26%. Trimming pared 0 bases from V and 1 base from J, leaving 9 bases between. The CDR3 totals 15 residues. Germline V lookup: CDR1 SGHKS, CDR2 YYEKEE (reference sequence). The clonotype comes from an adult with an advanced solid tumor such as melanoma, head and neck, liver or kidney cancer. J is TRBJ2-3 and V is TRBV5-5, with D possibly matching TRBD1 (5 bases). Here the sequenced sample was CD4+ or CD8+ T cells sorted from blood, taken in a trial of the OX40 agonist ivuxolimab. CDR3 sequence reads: CASSLEQARTDTQYF. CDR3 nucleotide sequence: TGTGCCAGCAGCTTGGAACAGGCCCGCACAGATACGCAGTATTTT. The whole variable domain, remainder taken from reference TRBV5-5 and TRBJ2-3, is DAGVTQSPTHLIKTRGQQVTLRCSPISGHKSVSWYQQVLGQGPQFIFQYYEKEERGRGNFPDRFSARQFPNYSSELNVNALLLGDSALYLCASSLEQARTDTQYFGPGTRLTVL.